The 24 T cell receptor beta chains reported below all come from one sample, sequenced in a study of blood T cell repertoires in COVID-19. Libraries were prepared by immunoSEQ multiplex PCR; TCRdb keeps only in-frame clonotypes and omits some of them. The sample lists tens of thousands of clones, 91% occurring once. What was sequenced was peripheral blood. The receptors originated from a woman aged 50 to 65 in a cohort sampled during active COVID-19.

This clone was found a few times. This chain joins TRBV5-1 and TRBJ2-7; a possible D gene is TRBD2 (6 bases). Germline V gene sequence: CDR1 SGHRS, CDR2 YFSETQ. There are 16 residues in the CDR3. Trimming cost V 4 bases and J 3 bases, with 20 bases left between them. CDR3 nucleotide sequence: TGCGCCAGCAGCCCGGGTGGGCTAGCGAAAGTCTACGAGCAGTACTTC. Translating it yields CASSPGGLAKVYEQYF.

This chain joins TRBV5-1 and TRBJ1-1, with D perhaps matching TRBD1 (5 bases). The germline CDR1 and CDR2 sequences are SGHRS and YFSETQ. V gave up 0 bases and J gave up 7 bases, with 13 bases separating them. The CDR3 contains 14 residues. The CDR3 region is CASSLAGGMDEAFF. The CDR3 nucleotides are TGCGCCAGCAGCTTGGCCGGGGGTATGGATGAAGCTTTCTTT.

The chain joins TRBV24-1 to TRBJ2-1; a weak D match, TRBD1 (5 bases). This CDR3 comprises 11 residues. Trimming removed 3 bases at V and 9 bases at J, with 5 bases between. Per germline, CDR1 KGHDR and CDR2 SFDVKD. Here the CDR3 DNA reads TGTGCCACCAGTGATAGGGGTGAGCAGTTCTTC. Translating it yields CATSDRGEQFF.

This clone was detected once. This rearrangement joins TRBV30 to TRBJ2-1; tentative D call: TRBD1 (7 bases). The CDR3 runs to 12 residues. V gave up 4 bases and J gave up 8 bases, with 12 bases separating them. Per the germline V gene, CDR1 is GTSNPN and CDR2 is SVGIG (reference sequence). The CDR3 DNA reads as TGTGCCTGGAACAGGGGAGGTTATGAGCAGTTCTTC. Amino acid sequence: CAWNRGGYEQFF.

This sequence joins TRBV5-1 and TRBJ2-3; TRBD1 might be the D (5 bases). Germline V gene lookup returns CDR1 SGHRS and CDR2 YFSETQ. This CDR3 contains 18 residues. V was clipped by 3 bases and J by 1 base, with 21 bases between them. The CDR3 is CASSSLPSGSRGTDTQYF. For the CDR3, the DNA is TGCGCCAGCAGCTCACTCCCTTCAGGGTCCAGGGGCACAGATACGCAGTATTTT.

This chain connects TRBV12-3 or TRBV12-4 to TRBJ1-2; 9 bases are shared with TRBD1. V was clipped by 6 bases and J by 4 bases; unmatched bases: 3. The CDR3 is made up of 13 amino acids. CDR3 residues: CASRTTGGYGYTF. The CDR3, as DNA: TGTGCCAGCAGGACGACAGGGGGCTATGGCTACACCTTC.

Here the CDR3 DNA reads TGTGCCAGCTCACCCGAAGGAGGGCTGAACACTGAAGCTTTCTTT. Encoded protein: CASSPEGGLNTEAFF. V gene TRBV18 combines with J gene TRBJ1-1; no reliable D call. CDR1 is KGHSH, CDR2 LQKENI, per germline. Trimming took off 3 bases at V and 0 bases at J, with 11 bases between the two ends. This CDR3 is built from 15 residues.

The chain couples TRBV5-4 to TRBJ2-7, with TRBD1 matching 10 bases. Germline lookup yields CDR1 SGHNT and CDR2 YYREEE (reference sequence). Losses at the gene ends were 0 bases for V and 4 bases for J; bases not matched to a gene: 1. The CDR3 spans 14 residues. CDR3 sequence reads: CASSLGDRGYEQYF. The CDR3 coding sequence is TGTGCCAGCAGCTTGGGGGACAGGGGTTACGAGCAGTACTTC.

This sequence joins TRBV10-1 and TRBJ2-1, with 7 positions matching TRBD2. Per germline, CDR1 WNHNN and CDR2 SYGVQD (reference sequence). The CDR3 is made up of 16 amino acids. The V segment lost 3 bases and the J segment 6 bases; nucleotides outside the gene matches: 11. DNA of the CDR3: TGCGCCAGCAGTGAACTCGCGGGAGAACGAGGCAATGAGCAGTTCTTC. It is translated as CASSELAGERGNEQFF.

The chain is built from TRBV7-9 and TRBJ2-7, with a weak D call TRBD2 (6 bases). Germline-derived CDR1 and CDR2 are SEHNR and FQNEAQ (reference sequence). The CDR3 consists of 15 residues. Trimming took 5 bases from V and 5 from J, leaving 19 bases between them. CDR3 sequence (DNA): TGTGCCAGCAGCATGGACTATCAGCATCCTAACGAGCAGTACTTC. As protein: CASSMDYQHPNEQYF.

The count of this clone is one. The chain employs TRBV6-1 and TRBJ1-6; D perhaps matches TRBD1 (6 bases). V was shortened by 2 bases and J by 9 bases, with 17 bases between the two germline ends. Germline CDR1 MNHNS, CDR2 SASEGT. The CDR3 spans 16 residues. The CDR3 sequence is CASSESPGALASPLHF. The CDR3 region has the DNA TGTGCCAGCAGTGAAAGTCCAGGGGCTTTAGCTTCACCCCTCCACTTT.

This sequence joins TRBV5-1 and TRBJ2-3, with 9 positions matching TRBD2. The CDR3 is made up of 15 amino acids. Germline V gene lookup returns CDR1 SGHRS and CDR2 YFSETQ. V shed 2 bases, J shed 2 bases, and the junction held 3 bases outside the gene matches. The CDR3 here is CASSFRGGDTDTQYF. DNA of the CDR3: TGCGCCAGCAGCTTCCGCGGGGGGGACACAGATACGCAGTATTTT.

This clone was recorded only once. CDR3 residues: CASTELAGADTGELFF. The CDR3 nucleotides are TGTGCCAGCACTGAGCTAGCGGGAGCCGACACCGGGGAGCTGTTTTTT. The chain carries TRBV2 and TRBJ2-2; 10 nucleotides agree with TRBD2. CDR3 length equals 16 residues. The V and J ends lost 7 bases and 3 bases, in that order; junction bases with no gene match: 8. Germline assignment: CDR1 SNHLY and CDR2 FYNNEI.

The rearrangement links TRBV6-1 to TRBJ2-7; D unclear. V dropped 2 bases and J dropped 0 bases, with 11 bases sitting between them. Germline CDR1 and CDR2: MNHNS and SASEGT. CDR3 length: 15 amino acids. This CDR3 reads CASSEFAQNSYEQYF. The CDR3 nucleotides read TGTGCCAGCAGTGAATTCGCACAAAACTCCTACGAGCAGTACTTC.

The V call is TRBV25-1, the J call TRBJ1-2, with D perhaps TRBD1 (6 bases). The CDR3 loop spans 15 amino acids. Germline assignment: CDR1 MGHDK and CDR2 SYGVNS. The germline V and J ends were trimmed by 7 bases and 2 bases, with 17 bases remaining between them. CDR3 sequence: CASTGSNQGNYGYTF. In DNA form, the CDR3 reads TGTGCCAGCACGGGCTCGAATCAGGGGAACTATGGCTACACCTTC.

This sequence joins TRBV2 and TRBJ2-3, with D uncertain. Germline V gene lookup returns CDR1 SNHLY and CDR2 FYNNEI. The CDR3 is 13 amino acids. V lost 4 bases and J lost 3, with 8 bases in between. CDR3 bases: TGTGCCAGCAGTGGGGCCGGTACAGATACGCAGTATTTT. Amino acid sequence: CASSGAGTDTQYF.

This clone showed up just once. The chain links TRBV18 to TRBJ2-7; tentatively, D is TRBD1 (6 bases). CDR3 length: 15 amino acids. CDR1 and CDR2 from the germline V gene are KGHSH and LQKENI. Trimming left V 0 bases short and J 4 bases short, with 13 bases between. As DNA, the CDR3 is TGTGCCAGCTCACCACCGCGGACAGTTAGATACGAGCAGTACTTC. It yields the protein CASSPPRTVRYEQYF.

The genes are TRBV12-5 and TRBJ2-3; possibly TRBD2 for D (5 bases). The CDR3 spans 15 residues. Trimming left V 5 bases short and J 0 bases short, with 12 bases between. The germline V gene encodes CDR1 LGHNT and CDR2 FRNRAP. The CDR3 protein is CASGPGIASTDTQYF. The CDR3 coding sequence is TGTGCTAGTGGTCCCGGGATTGCTAGCACAGATACGCAGTATTTT. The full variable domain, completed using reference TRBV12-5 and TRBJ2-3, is DARVTQTPRHKVTEMGQEVTMRCQPILGHNTVFWYRQTMMQGLELLAYFRNRAPLDDSGMPKDRFSAEMPDATLATLKIQPSEPRDSAVYFCASGPGIASTDTQYFGPGTRLTVL.

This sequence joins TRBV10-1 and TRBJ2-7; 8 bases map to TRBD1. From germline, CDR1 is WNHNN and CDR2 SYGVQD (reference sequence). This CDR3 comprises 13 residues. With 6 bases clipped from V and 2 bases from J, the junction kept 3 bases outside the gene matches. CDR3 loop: CASSPGGAYEQYF. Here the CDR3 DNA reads TGCGCCAGCAGCCCAGGGGGCGCCTACGAGCAGTACTTC.

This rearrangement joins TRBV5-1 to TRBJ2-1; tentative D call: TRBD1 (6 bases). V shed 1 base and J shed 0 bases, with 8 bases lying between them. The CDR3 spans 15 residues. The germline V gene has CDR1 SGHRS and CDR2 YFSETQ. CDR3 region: CASSLQGSSYNEQFF. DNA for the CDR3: TGCGCCAGCAGCTTGCAGGGGAGCTCCTACAATGAGCAGTTCTTC.

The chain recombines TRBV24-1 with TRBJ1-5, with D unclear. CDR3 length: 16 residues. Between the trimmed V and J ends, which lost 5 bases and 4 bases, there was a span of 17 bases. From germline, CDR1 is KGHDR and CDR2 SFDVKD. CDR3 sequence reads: CATSATTVTVNQPQHF. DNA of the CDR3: TGTGCCACCAGTGCCACAACAGTTACGGTTAATCAGCCCCAGCATTTT.

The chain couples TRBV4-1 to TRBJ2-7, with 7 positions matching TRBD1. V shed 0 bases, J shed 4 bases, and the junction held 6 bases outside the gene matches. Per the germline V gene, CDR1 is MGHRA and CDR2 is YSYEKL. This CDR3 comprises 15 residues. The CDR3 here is CASSQESLQGYEQYF. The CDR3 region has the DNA TGCGCCAGCAGCCAAGAGTCGCTACAGGGGTACGAGCAGTACTTC.

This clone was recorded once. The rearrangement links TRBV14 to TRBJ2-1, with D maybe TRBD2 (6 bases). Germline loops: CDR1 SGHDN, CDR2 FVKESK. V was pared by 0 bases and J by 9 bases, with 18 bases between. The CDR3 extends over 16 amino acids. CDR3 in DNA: TGTGCCAGCAGCCAAGATAGGCGCCCAGGAGGGACTGAGCAGTTCTTC. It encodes CASSQDRRPGGTEQFF.

CDR3 protein: CASSLLAGSTDTQYF. The CDR3 bases are TGTGCCAGCAGCCTTCTTGCGGGGAGCACAGATACGCAGTATTTT. This sequence joins TRBV7-9 and TRBJ2-3; D may be TRBD2 (6 bases). CDR3 length: 15 amino acids. From germline, CDR1 is SEHNR and CDR2 FQNEAQ (reference sequence). V lost 5 bases to trimming and J lost 0 bases, with 12 bases between them.